Presented here are 12 T cell receptor beta chains from one specimen sequenced in a study of blood T cell repertoires in COVID-19. TCRdb's table, derived via immunoSEQ multiplex PCR, lists solely in-frame clones and lacks some. The sample includes fewer than 250,000 clones, 80% to 95% of them seen just once. The material sequenced was peripheral blood. These receptors all come from a man aged 25 to 40 with COVID-19, enrolled during active disease.

This rearrangement joins TRBV19 to TRBJ2-5, with 9 bases fitting TRBD1. Germline-derived CDR1 and CDR2 are LNHDA and SQIVND (reference sequence). CDR3 length: 15 amino acids. The trim removed 3 bases at V and 1 base at J, leaving 3 bases unmatched. CDR3 coding DNA: TGTGCCAGTAGTATGACGGGACAGGGCCAAGAGACCCAGTACTTC. Its translation is CASSMTGQGQETQYF.

The genes are TRBV29-1 and TRBJ2-1; TRBD1 is a possible D gene (6 bases). The CDR3 sequence is 14 residues long. Germline CDR1 reads SQVTM; CDR2 reads ANQGSEA. Trimming stripped 7 bases from V and 0 bases from J, with 13 bases between. The CDR3 DNA follows: TGCAGCGCCCCTGTAGGGGGCTCCTACAATGAGCAGTTCTTC. Protein product: CSAPVGGSYNEQFF.

The rearrangement links TRBV6-5 to TRBJ1-6; D is uncertain. The V end lost 5 bases, the J end lost 6 bases, and 8 bases lay between the germline ends. The germline V gene has CDR1 MNHEY and CDR2 SVGAGI. This CDR3 spans 13 amino acids. The CDR3 here is CASSTVGNSPLHF. The CDR3 DNA follows: TGTGCCAGCAGTACAGTTGGTAATTCACCCCTCCACTTT.

The V gene is TRBV7-2, the J gene TRBJ2-2, with a tentative D call TRBD2 (6 bases). V lost 5 bases, J lost 6 bases, and 13 bases lay in between. The CDR3 contains 14 residues. CDR1 SGHTA and CDR2 FQGNSA come from the germline V gene. The CDR3 DNA reads TGTGCCAGCAGCCCCCGGGAGTACCCCGGGGAGCTGTTTTTT. This encodes CASSPREYPGELFF.

This chain links TRBV13 with TRBJ1-6, with D uncertain. Germline CDR1 reads PRHDT; CDR2 reads FYEKMQ (reference sequence). The CDR3 has 16 residues. With 0 bases removed from V and 4 bases from J, the gap between germline ends came to 10 bases. The CDR3 bases are TGTGCCAGCAGCTTAGGGGGCGCTGAATATAATTCACCCCTCCACTTT. This gives the protein CASSLGGAEYNSPLHF.

The CDR3 spells CASSLTSRGLFF. DNA for the CDR3: TGTGCCAGTAGTCTCACCTCCAGGGGACTGTTTTTT. The chain combines TRBV19 with TRBJ1-4; the D gene is possibly TRBD1 (6 bases). The CDR3 length is 12 residues. CDR1 is LNHDA, CDR2 SQIVND, per germline (reference sequence). V lost 5 bases and J lost 13, with 14 bases in between.

J is TRBJ2-1 and V is TRBV18, with TRBD2 matching over 12 bases. After removal of 8 bases from V and 9 bases from J, the junction contained 5 bases not matched to a gene. Germline V lookup: CDR1 KGHSH, CDR2 LQKENI. The CDR3 runs 13 residues. CDR3 DNA sequence: TGTGCCAGCGGACTAGCGGGGTTCGTTGAGCAGTTCTTC. It encodes CASGLAGFVEQFF.

The chain employs TRBV5-5 and TRBJ1-1; 7 bases are a match to TRBD1. The germline V gene encodes CDR1 SGHKS and CDR2 YYEKEE (reference sequence). V lost 4 bases and J lost 4; bases outside the gene matches: 10. The length of the CDR3 is 15 residues. The CDR3 DNA is TGTGCCAGCAGCGATAGTCGACAGGGAGGCACTGAAGCTTTCTTT. Its translation is CASSDSRQGGTEAFF.

The chain is built from TRBV11-2 and TRBJ1-5; D might be TRBD1 (5 bases). V was clipped by 4 bases and J by 1 base, with 14 bases between them. This CDR3 contains 16 residues. CDR1 and CDR2 from the germline V gene are SGHAT and FQNNGV. The CDR3 bases are TGTGCCAGCAGCTCCTATCCCGCAGGGAGCAATCAGCCCCAGCATTTT. Encoded protein: CASSSYPAGSNQPQHF.

CDR3 coding DNA: TGTGCCAGCGAACCGGACAACTTTAATCAGCCCCAGCATTTT. Amino acid sequence: CASEPDNFNQPQHF. The chain employs TRBV19 and TRBJ1-5; possible D gene TRBD1, 5 bases. The CDR3 length is 14 residues. Germline V CDR1 and CDR2: LNHDA, SQIVND (reference sequence). The V and J ends lost 9 bases and 4 bases respectively, with 16 bases between them.

The genes are TRBV9 and TRBJ2-7, with 7 bases identical to TRBD1. This CDR3 is 14 amino acids long. The germline V gene has CDR1 SGDLS and CDR2 YYNGEE. J gave up 3 bases and V 4 bases, and 7 bases lay outside the gene matches. CDR3 region: CASSPGQSIYEQYF. For the CDR3, the DNA is TGTGCCAGCAGCCCGGGACAGAGCATCTACGAGCAGTACTTC.

The J gene is TRBJ2-5, the V gene TRBV25-1; 8 bases agree with TRBD2. Germline values: CDR1 MGHDK, CDR2 SYGVNS. Unmatched junction bases numbered 10, after V lost 2 bases and J lost 5 bases. The CDR3 covers 16 residues. CDR3: CASSEVVGGASETQYF. CDR3 DNA sequence: TGTGCCAGCAGTGAAGTAGTCGGGGGGGCGAGTGAGACCCAGTACTTC.